This TCR beta chain derives from a study of cytomegalovirus exposure and HLA in healthy donors (dated by TCRdb to about 2017). For the wider study: An earlier analysis of 587 of the donors reported around 280 Gb of sequence data and approximately 120 million unique TCR beta sequences obtained from some 200 million T cells. Approximately 300 gigabases of sequencing data and around 90 million unique TCR sequences made up an early release that covered several hundred HLA-typed donors. Among the approximately 400 genotyped donors, about 85% belonged to the genetic ancestry cluster associated with self-reported Caucasian donors. The study aimed to test whether cataloging public T cell receptors could reveal signatures of past pathogen exposure. The study profiled the T cell repertoires of some 610 subjects by immunosequencing and related them to cytomegalovirus serostatus. In addition to the first cohort of around 670 subjects, a separate validation cohort of under 150 different subjects was used. The study combined high-throughput TCR immunosequencing, statistical association of individual TCRs with disease status, and machine learning to predict cytomegalovirus infection status. A later analysis re-examined previously published TCR beta repertoires from about 700 donors and added high-resolution HLA genotyping to investigate patterns of TCR occurrence. Rather than using new phenotypic data, the later analysis identified candidate immune exposures from TCR beta sequences and from how often those sequences occurred across donors. An earlier analysis of about 620 of the donors applied high-throughput TCR beta sequencing to assess whether each TCR beta V gene segment acted as functional or pseudogenic. Donor age, sex, ethnicity and CMV serostatus were collected together with the repertoire data. Genome-wide SNP genotypes for about 65% of the roughly 670 donors were used in a later genetic analysis, which treated that subset as a discovery cohort. All discovery cohort repertoires had been generated on a single sequencing platform. Class I and class II HLA loci were covered by the typing at four-digit resolution. The number of donors typed differed by locus, with roughly 629-640 for A, B, C, DRB1 and DQB1, roughly 550 for DQA1, about 610 for DPA1, and around 430 for DPB1. Roughly 5 DR-DQ haplotypes were treated as single units for association and clustering because of strong linkage in the cohort. Across about 370 genotyped donors of the cohort, an average of roughly 200,000 unique TCR beta nucleotide sequences per donor were sequenced, and around 20% of those sequences were non-productive.

The cohort comprised 666 healthy bone marrow donors. All cohort members were sampled while nominally healthy, although unrecorded immune exposures were likely present. The donor tested CMV seronegative and was one of the 352 seronegative cohort members. Every donor gave a peripheral blood sample, and the peripheral blood mononuclear cells from that sample were used for TCR beta sequencing. Genomic DNA was extracted from the blood cell samples with the Qiagen DNeasy Blood Extraction Kit. The paper as a whole reports these results and caveats: A further reported finding was that TCR beta sequences accurately predicted the HLA-A and HLA-B alleles for most subjects in the first cohort. Some 16 rarely observed V segments, including chromosome 9 orphons, were excluded from the earlier analysis of just under 600 of the donors because counts were too low. Strong co-occurrence of HLA alleles, especially DR and DQ, made assigning TCR associations to individual alleles difficult. The cohort was sequenced for TCR beta chains only, and without alpha or paired-chain data the features that could be detected were limited. A cluster of highly shared sequence variants was judged likely to represent a technical artifact of the sequencing pipeline. According to a later analysis, parvovirus B19, influenza, CMV and Epstein-Barr virus appeared linked to several top co-occurrence clusters. The authors suggested that the approach could potentially be generalized to other disease states and immunological phenotypes. Because HLA typing was missing for some donors at each locus, association tests included only the typed subset. A later genetic analysis associated a missense DCLRE1C variant with V-gene and J-gene trimming of TCR beta chains, and an independent cohort replicated the association. Across donors, most TCR sequences were observed very rarely, whereas some public TCRs were present in many individuals. Linkage disequilibrium might explain the correlated functional status among segregating V segments, but an unknown experimental factor could not be ruled out. According to a later analysis, most CMV-associated TCR beta chains appeared to be HLA-restricted, and the HLA associations seemed to be driven largely by CMV exposure. For the cohort, immune exposure information was limited to CMV serostatus. In vitro tests confirmed that a few of the cytomegalovirus-associated TCR beta chains recognize cytomegalovirus antigens. In a later analysis, HLA-associated TCR beta chains were found to be more clonally expanded and to have lower generation probabilities than equally common non-associated chains. Some IMGT-functional V segments, including TRBV6-2 and TRBV6-3, could not be told apart with the 87-base-pair reads, so those segments were excluded. The classifier was reported to diagnose cytomegalovirus status with high specificity and sensitivity in both the original cohort and the validation cohort. The study gave a list of more than 150 TCR beta chains associated with cytomegalovirus. Roughly uniform sequencing depth across donors was assumed in presence/absence analyses, although this assumption may not hold. An earlier analysis of around 500 of the donors showed that most TCR beta V segments appeared in productive rearrangements either about 87% or about 30% of the time, which broadly matched IMGT annotations. A later analysis found that TCR association rates varied across HLA loci, with DRB1 alleles showing the most associated TCRs and HLA-C alleles the fewest. Specific HLA alleles were associated with over 15,000 TCR beta sequences at a false discovery rate of 0.05 in a later analysis. A later genetic analysis reported fewer N-insertions in productive TCRs among donors in an Asian-associated ancestry cluster than the approximately 670-donor mean.

This clone showed up just once. Its antigen has not been determined. No per-base quality is available; no much larger clone lies one base away. The germline V gene yields SGDLS for CDR1 and YYNGEE for CDR2. The germline V end is reduced by 1 base and the J end by 6 bases; junction bases left unmatched: 8. CDR3 length: 17 amino acids, cysteine to phenylalanine. The sequence is cut down to CDR3 DNA, 51 bases in frame from base 1. The library was built by means of the immunoSEQ multiplex PCR assay. For the multiplex PCR, a mixture combining 60 forward primers for TCR Vbeta segments and 13 reverse primers for TCR Jbeta segments was used. The CDR3 region of rearranged TCR beta genes was amplified from genomic DNA with a multiplex PCR assay. On the Illumina HiSeq System, the amplified TCR beta libraries were sequenced as 87-base-pair reads. As for how the authors treated the data: In a later analysis, about 80 million unique TCR beta chains were counted across the roughly 610 repertoires, and roughly 10 million of these chains were shared by at least two donors. A nearest-neighbor algorithm error-corrected the raw reads and collapsed the reads into unique sequences, merging closely related sequences to remove PCR and sequencing errors. To assign V, D and J gene segments, CDR3 sequences were aligned to IMGT reference sequences. For a sequence to be retained, a match of at least six nucleotides to both a V gene segment and a J gene segment was required. A rearrangement was called productive if the CDR3 had no stop codons and remained in frame with V and J, and every other rearrangement was called non-productive. CDR3 was defined according to IMGT convention as the region running from the second conserved V-encoded cysteine to the conserved J-encoded phenylalanine. In an earlier analysis of around 570 of the donors, sequences lacking an unambiguous match to a single V gene segment were excluded. An earlier analysis of approximately 590 of the donors called V segments functional above 56.7% productive rearrangements and segregating when the between-donor standard deviation exceeded 5%. A statistical classification framework was developed to diagnose cytomegalovirus status using the catalog of TCR beta chain sequences. V and J gene assignment, in a later analysis, came from comparing TCR nucleotide sequences with IMGT/GENE-DB human TR gene sequences. The TCRdist pipeline was used in a later analysis to assign CDR3 sequences and most-parsimonious VDJ recombination scenarios. A later analysis defined each TCR beta chain by its CDR3 amino acid sequence plus V-gene family, and excluded reads lacking a unique V-gene family. A later analysis removed 600 or so highly shared, low-generation-probability nucleotide sequences to deal with suspected cross-contamination and a sequencing artifact. In a later analysis, a clonal expansion index for each public chain was calculated from normalized within-repertoire ranks of inferred template counts. Generation probabilities in a later analysis came from a VDJ recombination model fitted to out-of-frame rearrangements, and those results were checked against IGoR. Hypergeometric tests were used in a later analysis to score TCR-TCR, TCR-HLA and TCR-CMV co-occurrence, with a repertoire-size bias correction applied to the TCR pairs. False discovery rates were estimated in a later analysis by permuting HLA or CMV assignments 20 times. In a later analysis, co-occurring TCRs were grouped using DBSCAN, and TCRdist sequence similarity was added for clustering within HLA-allele-positive subsets. Repertoires with fewer than 30,000 or more than 120,000 public chains, plus five repertoires with anomalous nucleotide sharing, were excluded from co-occurrence clustering. Drawn from immuneACCESS, this table holds only the in-frame rearrangements with V and J called that TCRdb kept. Clones are partly lost; checked studies trace under half to an unresolved V gene and leave the rest unexplained. V, J and clone size are those of that table, while D and trimming were read from the DNA. This sample comprises about 200,000 clones, roughly 79% of them detected only once. The ten most abundant clones make up approximately 2% of the sample.

The receptor was derived from a young man in good health and CMV-seronegative. The V gene is TRBV9 and the J gene is TRBJ2-3, with TRBD2 matching 13 junction bases. The sample comprised PBMCs. The DNA is TGTGCCAGCAGCGTATCAGGACTAGCGGGAGTGATGGATACGCAGTATTTT. The encoded protein is CASSVSGLAGVMDTQYF.